This is a list of T cell receptor beta chains from one sample in a study of blood T cell repertoires in COVID-19. Produced via immunoSEQ multiplex PCR; TCRdb's table is partial and in-frame only. Here the sample spans about 64,000 clones, about nine tenths being singletons. Sequenced material: peripheral blood. Every receptor here comes from a man in his fifties or sixties with active COVID-19. Both conserved end residues are part of each CDR3. The D gene is left open where the match is weak. Clone size is shown for a subset of rows, as once, few, many or a class of expanded clone.

D gene	CDR3 length	clone size	V gene	J gene	CDR3 DNA	CDR3 protein
NA	13	NA	TRBV27	TRBJ2-3	TGTGCCAGCAGTTTCACAGGCGCAGATACGCAGTATTTT	CASSFTGADTQYF
NA	17	NA	TRBV28	TRBJ1-6	TGTGCCAGCAGTTTAGGGGTGCGGGAGGATTATAATTCACCCCTCCACTTT	CASSLGVREDYNSPLHF
NA	17	few	TRBV18	TRBJ2-2	TGTGCCAGCTCACCAAAGGCAGGGGGGACGAACACCGGGGAGCTGTTTTTT	CASSPKAGGTNTGELFF
NA	14	NA	TRBV19	TRBJ1-3	TGTGCCAGTACAACTGAGGAGTCTGGAAACACCATATATTTT	CASTTEESGNTIYF
NA	13	NA	TRBV20-1	TRBJ2-7	TGCAGTGCTAGTCAGGACAGGGAGGGAGAGCAGTACTTC	CSASQDREGEQYF
TRBD1	16	NA	TRBV6-5	TRBJ2-1	TGTGCCAGCAGTTACTACGCGACAGGGCCGTACAATGAGCAGTTCTTC	CASSYYATGPYNEQFF
NA	13	once	TRBV11-2	TRBJ2-1	TGTGCCAGCAGCTTAGCACTCCTCAATGAGCAGTTCTTC	CASSLALLNEQFF
TRBD1	17	once	TRBV10-2	TRBJ1-2	TGCGCCAGCAGTGAGTCGGTGGAGACAGGGGCTAACTATGGCTACACCTTC	CASSESVETGANYGYTF
TRBD1	17	NA	TRBV4-2	TRBJ1-1	TGTGCCAGCAGCCAAGTTGTCAGGGGGGCCAAGAACACTGAAGCTTTCTTT	CASSQVVRGAKNTEAFF
NA	13	once	TRBV28	TRBJ1-2	TGTGCCAGCAGTTTAACAGGGTGGGCGGGCTACACCTTC	CASSLTGWAGYTF
NA	16	NA	TRBV4-1	TRBJ2-3	TGCGCCAGCAGCCAAGATGGCCGACGGGGCACAGATACGCAGTATTTT	CASSQDGRRGTDTQYF
NA	16	NA	TRBV4-1	TRBJ2-3	TGCGCCAGCAGTCTCTCGAATTTAGCGGTTACAGATACGCAGTATTTT	CASSLSNLAVTDTQYF
TRBD2	16	NA	TRBV7-2	TRBJ2-3	TGTGCCAGCAGCTTAAGGGGAGGGCGGGACACAGATACGCAGTATTTT	CASSLRGGRDTDTQYF
NA	12	NA	TRBV28	TRBJ1-6	TGTGCCAGCAGTTCCCCGCCCGGGACCCTCCACTTT	CASSSPPGTLHF
NA	16	NA	TRBV6-4	TRBJ1-1	TGTGCCAGCAGTGCCAAGGTGGGGGGATCGGGGACTGAAGCTTTCTTT	CASSAKVGGSGTEAFF
NA	16	NA	TRBV4-1	TRBJ1-1	TGCGCCAGCAGCCAAGAGGGGGGGGCTCCGAACACTGAAGCTTTCTTT	CASSQEGGAPNTEAFF
NA	17	NA	TRBV11-3	TRBJ2-3	TGTGCCAGCAGCTTAAAGTCGGGCGAGGGGGTGACAGATACGCAGTATTTT	CASSLKSGEGVTDTQYF
TRBD2	15	few	TRBV18	TRBJ2-1	TGTGCCAGCTCACCTACTAGCGGACGAAACAATGAGCAGTTCTTC	CASSPTSGRNNEQFF
NA	16	NA	TRBV3-1/TRBV3-2	TRBJ1-2	TGTGCCAGCAGCCAAGGTTGGGCAGGTAAGCCCTATGGCTACACCTTC	CASSQGWAGKPYGYTF
TRBD2	15	NA	TRBV7-3	TRBJ2-2	TGTGCCAGCAGCGAGACTAGCGGGGGCACCGGGGAGCTGTTTTTT	CASSETSGGTGELFF
NA	15	NA	TRBV6-1	TRBJ1-2	TGTGCCAGCAGTGAATTCTTGCGGGAGGACTATGGCTACACCTTC	CASSEFLREDYGYTF
NA	15	NA	TRBV15	TRBJ1-5	TGTGCCACCAGCAGAGATTTCGGCCCCTTCACAGCCCAGCATTTT	CATSRDFGPFTAQHF
NA	14	once	TRBV2	TRBJ2-6	TGTGCCAGCAGACGGGTGTCCGGGGCCAACGTCCTGACTTTC	CASRRVSGANVLTF
NA	15	NA	TRBV28	TRBJ1-6	TGTGCCAGCAGACCAGGGACACTCCATAATTCACCCCTCCACTTT	CASRPGTLHNSPLHF
NA	14	NA	TRBV4-3	TRBJ2-3	TGCGCCAGCAGCCTACTAACCTCCACAGATACGCAGTATTTT	CASSLLTSTDTQYF
TRBD2	16	NA	TRBV7-8	TRBJ2-3	TGTGCCAGCAGCATCCAAGCTGCGGGAGGCACAGATACGCAGTATTTT	CASSIQAAGGTDTQYF
TRBD2	14	NA	TRBV9	TRBJ2-1	TGTGCCAGCAGTCTAGCGGGAGGGTGGAATGAGCAGTTCTTC	CASSLAGGWNEQFF
TRBD2	14	NA	TRBV2	TRBJ2-7	TGTGCCAGCAATGAGGGACTAGCGGGATACGAGCAGTACTTC	CASNEGLAGYEQYF
NA	12	NA	TRBV28	TRBJ2-7	TGTGCCAGCAGTTTAGTGAGCGGGGAGCAGTACTTC	CASSLVSGEQYF
TRBD2	18	NA	TRBV5-1	TRBJ2-3	TGCGCCAGCAGCCTCCCCGGGCTAGCGGGGGGCGGGACAGATACGCAGTATTTT	CASSLPGLAGGGTDTQYF
TRBD2	15	once	TRBV7-9	TRBJ2-1	TGTGCCAGCAGCTTAAAAAAGGGAGGGCTCAATGAGCAGTTCTTC	CASSLKKGGLNEQFF
TRBD1	15	NA	TRBV6-1	TRBJ1-6	TGTGCCAGCATTGACTACAGGGGGTACAATTCACCCCTCCACTTT	CASIDYRGYNSPLHF
NA	14	NA	TRBV9	TRBJ1-1	TGTGCCAGCAGCCAATCGGCCCGGGAAACTGAAGCTTTCTTT	CASSQSARETEAFF
NA	14	NA	TRBV11-2	TRBJ1-6	TGTGCCAGCACCGCCGAGGCAGGGCGTTCACCCCTCCACTTT	CASTAEAGRSPLHF
TRBD1	14	NA	TRBV5-8	TRBJ2-1	TGTGCCAGCAGCCTAGGGGACAGAAAGAATGAGCAGTTCTTC	CASSLGDRKNEQFF
TRBD1	15	NA	TRBV27	TRBJ1-2	TGTGCCAGCAGTCTAAGACAGGGGACTAACTATGGCTACACCTTC	CASSLRQGTNYGYTF
TRBD2	15	NA	TRBV29-1	TRBJ2-3	TGCAGCGCCAAACCTGGCGGGAGAAACGCAGATACGCAGTATTTT	CSAKPGGRNADTQYF
TRBD2	17	NA	TRBV11-2	TRBJ2-7	TGTGCCAGCAGCGCGGGGGTCGAGCGGGAGGGCCCCCACGAGCAGTACTTC	CASSAGVEREGPHEQYF
NA	13	NA	TRBV5-1	TRBJ1-2	TGCGCCAGCAGCTTGGACAGAACCTATGGCTACACCTTC	CASSLDRTYGYTF
NA	15	NA	TRBV1	TRBJ2-1	TGCACCAGCAGCCAGGCGGGGAGCTCCTACAATGAGCAGTTCTTC	CTSSQAGSSYNEQFF
NA	15	NA	TRBV24-1	TRBJ2-1	TGTGCCACCAGTGACCTCCAAGAGGCTACGAATGAGCAGTTCTTC	CATSDLQEATNEQFF
TRBD1	13	once	TRBV7-9	TRBJ2-3	TGTGCCAGCAGCTACGACAGGGGAGATACGCAGTATTTT	CASSYDRGDTQYF
NA	17	NA	TRBV21-1	TRBJ1-3	TGTGCCAGCAGCAAAGGAGAGAGCAGGGTAGCTGGAAACACCATATATTTT	CASSKGESRVAGNTIYF
TRBD1	16	NA	TRBV19	TRBJ1-4	TGTGCCAGTAGTCAGTTTACAGGGGACGATCGGAAAAAACTGTTTTTT	CASSQFTGDDRKKLFF
NA	14	few	TRBV6-5	TRBJ1-4	TGTGCCAGCAGTTACGGACAATTCGGTGAAAAACTGTTTTTT	CASSYGQFGEKLFF
TRBD1	15	NA	TRBV18	TRBJ2-1	TGTGCCAGCTCACCTACGACAGGGGGGTACAATGAGCAGTTCTTC	CASSPTTGGYNEQFF
NA	15	once	TRBV27	TRBJ2-3	TGTGCCAGCAGTGGTGGTTCAGGGATCACAGATACGCAGTATTTT	CASSGGSGITDTQYF
NA	15	once	TRBV2	TRBJ2-3	TGTGCCAGCAGCCCACAGGGGCGGGACACAGATACGCAGTATTTT	CASSPQGRDTDTQYF
NA	15	few	TRBV7-8	TRBJ1-5	TGTGCCAGCAGCCCACGGGACACTTCACGACAGCCCCAGCATTTT	CASSPRDTSRQPQHF
TRBD1	12	NA	TRBV5-4	TRBJ2-4	TGTGCCAGCAGCCTAGACAGGGGAGGTCAGTACTTC	CASSLDRGGQYF
TRBD1	15	NA	TRBV6-5	TRBJ2-7	TGTGCCAGCACTAAGGGACAGGGGGCCTCCTACGAGCAGTACTTC	CASTKGQGASYEQYF
NA	13	NA	TRBV27	TRBJ2-3	TGTGCCAGCAGTTTCACAGGGACAGATACGCAGTATTTT	CASSFTGTDTQYF
NA	14	once	TRBV27	TRBJ2-3	TGTGCCAGCAGTTCGGGGTCCTGGGGAGATACGCAGTATTTT	CASSSGSWGDTQYF
TRBD2	17	few	TRBV4-1	TRBJ2-5	TGCGCCAGCAGCCAAAGGACTAGCGGGAGAATCCTAGAGACCCAGTACTTC	CASSQRTSGRILETQYF
NA	15	NA	TRBV9	TRBJ2-5	TGTGCCAGCAGCGTAGCGGATAGCTCACAAGGAACCCAGTACTTC	CASSVADSSQGTQYF
TRBD2	18	NA	TRBV5-1	TRBJ2-5	TGCGCCAGCAGCTGGGGGACTAGCGGGCGGAGCAAAGAAGAGACCCAGTACTTC	CASSWGTSGRSKEETQYF
NA	16	NA	TRBV14	TRBJ1-3	TGTGCCAGCAGCCAGGATGCGGGACGTTTGGAAACAACCATATATTTT	CASSQDAGRLETTIYF